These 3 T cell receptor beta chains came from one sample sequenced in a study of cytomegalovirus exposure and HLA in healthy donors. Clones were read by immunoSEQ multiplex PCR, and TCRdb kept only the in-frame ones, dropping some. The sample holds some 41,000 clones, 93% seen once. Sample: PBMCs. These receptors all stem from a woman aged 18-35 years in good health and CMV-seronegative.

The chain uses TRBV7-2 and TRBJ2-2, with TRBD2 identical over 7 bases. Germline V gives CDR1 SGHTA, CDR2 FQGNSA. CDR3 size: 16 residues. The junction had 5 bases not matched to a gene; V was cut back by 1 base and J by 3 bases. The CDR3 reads CASSLDPGLYTGELFF. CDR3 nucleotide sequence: TGTGCCAGCAGCTTAGATCCGGGACTATACACCGGGGAGCTGTTTTTT.

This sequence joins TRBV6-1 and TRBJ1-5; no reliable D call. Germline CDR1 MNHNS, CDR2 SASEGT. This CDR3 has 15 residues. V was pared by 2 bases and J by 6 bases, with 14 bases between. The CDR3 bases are TGTGCCAGCAGTGAAAGGGCAGGCGCGGGTCAGCCCCAGCATTTT. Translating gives CASSERAGAGQPQHF.

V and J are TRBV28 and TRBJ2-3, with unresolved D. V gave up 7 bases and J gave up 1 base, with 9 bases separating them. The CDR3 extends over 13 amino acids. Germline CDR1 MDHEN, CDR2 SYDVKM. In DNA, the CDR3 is TGTGCCAGCACCTTTTCAGGCACAGATACGCAGTATTTT. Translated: CASTFSGTDTQYF.